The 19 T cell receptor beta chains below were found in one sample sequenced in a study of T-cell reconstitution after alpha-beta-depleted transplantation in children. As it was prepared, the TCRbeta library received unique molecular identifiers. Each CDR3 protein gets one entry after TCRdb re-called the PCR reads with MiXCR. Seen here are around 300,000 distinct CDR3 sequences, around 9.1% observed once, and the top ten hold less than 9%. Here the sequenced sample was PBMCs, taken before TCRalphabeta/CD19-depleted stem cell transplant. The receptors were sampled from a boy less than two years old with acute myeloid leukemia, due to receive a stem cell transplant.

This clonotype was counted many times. CDR3 protein: CASSQDHYQQGQGRAFF. DNA for the CDR3: TGCGCCAGCAGCCAAGACCACTATCAACAGGGGCAAGGAAGAGCTTTCTTT. The chain recombines TRBV4-3 with TRBJ1-1; 7 bases line up with TRBD1. Trimming at V came to 0 bases and at J to 10 bases, leaving 17 bases not matched to a gene. In germline, CDR1 is LGHNA, CDR2 YSLEER. The CDR3 is 17 amino acids.

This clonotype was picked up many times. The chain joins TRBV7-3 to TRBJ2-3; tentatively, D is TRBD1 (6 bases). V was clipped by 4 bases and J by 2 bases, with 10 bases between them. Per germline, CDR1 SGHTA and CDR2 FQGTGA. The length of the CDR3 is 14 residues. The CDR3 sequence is CASSSRDTTDTQYF. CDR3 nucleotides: TGTGCCAGCAGCTCCCGGGACACCACAGATACGCAGTATTTT.

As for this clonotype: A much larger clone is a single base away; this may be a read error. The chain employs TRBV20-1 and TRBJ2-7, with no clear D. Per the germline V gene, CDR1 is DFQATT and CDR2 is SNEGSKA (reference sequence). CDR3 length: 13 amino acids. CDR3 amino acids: CCARYWSAYEQYF. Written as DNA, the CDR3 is TGCTGTGCTAGGTATTGGAGCGCGTACGAGCAGTACTTC.

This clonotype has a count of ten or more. CDR3 bases: TGCGCCAGCAGCGGCGGGACAGGGGGCACAGATACGCAGTATTTT. It translates to CASSGGTGGTDTQYF. The V call is TRBV5-1, the J call TRBJ2-3; TRBD1 aligns across 10 bases. CDR3 length equals 15 residues. Germline V gives CDR1 SGHRS, CDR2 YFSETQ. The V segment lost 4 bases and the J segment 1 base; nucleotides outside the gene matches: 3.

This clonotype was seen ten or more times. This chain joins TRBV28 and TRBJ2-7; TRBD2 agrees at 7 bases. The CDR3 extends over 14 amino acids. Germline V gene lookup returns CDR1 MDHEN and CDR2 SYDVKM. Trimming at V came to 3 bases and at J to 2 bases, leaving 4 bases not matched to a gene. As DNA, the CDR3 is TGTGCCAGCAGTTTGGGGGGGAATCCCTACGAGCAGTACTTC. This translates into CASSLGGNPYEQYF.

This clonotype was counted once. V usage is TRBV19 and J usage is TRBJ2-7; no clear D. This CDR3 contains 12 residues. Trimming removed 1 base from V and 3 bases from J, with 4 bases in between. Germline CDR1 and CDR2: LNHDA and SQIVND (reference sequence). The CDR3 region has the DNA TGTGCCAGTAGTATAGCTGGCTACGAGCAGTACTTC. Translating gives CASSIAGYEQYF.

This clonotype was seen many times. In nucleotides, the CDR3 is TGTGCCAGCAGTTACCCATCGACTAGCGGCTACAATGAGCAGTTCTTC. It specifies CASSYPSTSGYNEQFF. The chain joins TRBV27 to TRBJ2-1, with 9 bases lining up with TRBD2. Losses at the gene ends were 4 bases for V and 3 bases for J; bases not matched to a gene: 7. The CDR3 has 16 amino acids. CDR1 and CDR2 from the germline V gene are MNHEY and SMNVEV (reference sequence).

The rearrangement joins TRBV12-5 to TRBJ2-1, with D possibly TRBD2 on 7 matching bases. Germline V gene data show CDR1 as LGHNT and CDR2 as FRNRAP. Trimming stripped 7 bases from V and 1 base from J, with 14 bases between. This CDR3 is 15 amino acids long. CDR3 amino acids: CASVDRGGSYNEQFF. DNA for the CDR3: TGTGCTAGTGTCGATAGGGGGGGATCCTACAATGAGCAGTTCTTC.

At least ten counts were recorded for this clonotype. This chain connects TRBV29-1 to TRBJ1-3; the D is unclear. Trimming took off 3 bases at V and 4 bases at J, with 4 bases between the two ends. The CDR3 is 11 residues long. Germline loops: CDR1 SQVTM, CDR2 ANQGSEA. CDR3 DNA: TGCAGCGTTGAGAGGGGAAACACCATATATTTT. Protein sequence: CSVERGNTIYF.

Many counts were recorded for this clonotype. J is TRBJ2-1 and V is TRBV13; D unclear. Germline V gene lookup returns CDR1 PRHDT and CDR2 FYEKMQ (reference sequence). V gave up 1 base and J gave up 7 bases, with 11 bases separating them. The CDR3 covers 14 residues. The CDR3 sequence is CASSLDRFGNEQFF. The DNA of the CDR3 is TGTGCCAGCAGCTTAGACCGCTTCGGAAATGAGCAGTTCTTC.

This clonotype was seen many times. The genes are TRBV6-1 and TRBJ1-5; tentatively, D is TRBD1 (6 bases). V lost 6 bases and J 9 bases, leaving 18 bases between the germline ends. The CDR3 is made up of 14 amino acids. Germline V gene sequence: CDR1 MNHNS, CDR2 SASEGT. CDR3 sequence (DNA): TGTGCCAGCAGCTCCGGGGGCATGGGGGGGCCCCAGCATTTT. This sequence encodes CASSSGGMGGPQHF.

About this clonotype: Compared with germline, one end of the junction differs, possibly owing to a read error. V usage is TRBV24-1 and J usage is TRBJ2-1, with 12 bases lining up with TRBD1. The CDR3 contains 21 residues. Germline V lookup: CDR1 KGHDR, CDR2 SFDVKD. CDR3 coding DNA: TGTGCCACCATTGATTTCCGGGACAGGGGGCGAGGCGGGAGTTACTACAATGAGCAGTTCTTC. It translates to CATIDFRDRGRGGSYYNEQFF.

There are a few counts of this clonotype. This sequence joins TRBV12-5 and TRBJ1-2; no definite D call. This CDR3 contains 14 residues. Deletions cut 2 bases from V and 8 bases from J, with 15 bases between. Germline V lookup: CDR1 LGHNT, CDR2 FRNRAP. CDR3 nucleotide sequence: TGTGCTAGTGGTTTGCCTTCGACATTTGGGGGCTACACCTTC. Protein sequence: CASGLPSTFGGYTF.

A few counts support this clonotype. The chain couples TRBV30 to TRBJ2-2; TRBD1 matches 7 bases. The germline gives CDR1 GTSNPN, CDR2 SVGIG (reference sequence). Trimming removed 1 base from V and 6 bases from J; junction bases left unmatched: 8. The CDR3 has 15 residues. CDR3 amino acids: CAWSGKGGIPGELFF. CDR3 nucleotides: TGTGCCTGGAGTGGAAAAGGGGGCATCCCCGGGGAGCTGTTTTTT.

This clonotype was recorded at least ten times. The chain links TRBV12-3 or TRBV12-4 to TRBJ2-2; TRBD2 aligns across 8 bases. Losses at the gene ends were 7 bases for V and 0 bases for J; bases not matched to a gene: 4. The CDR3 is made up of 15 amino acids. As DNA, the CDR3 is TGTGCCAGCACTCCGGGACTAGCGAACACCGGGGAGCTGTTTTTT. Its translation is CASTPGLANTGELFF.

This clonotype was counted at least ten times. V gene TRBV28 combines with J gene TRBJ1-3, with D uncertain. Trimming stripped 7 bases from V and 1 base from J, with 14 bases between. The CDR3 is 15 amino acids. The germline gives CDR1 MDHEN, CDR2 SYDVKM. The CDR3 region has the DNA TGTGCCAGCACCTTGACACCGATATCTGGAAACACCATATATTTT. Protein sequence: CASTLTPISGNTIYF.

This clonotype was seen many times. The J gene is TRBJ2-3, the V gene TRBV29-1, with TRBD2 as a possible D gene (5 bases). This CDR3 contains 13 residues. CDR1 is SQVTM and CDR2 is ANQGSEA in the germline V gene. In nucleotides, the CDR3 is TGCAGTGATGGGGAGACTAGCACAGATACGCAGTATTTT. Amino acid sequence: CSDGETSTDTQYF.

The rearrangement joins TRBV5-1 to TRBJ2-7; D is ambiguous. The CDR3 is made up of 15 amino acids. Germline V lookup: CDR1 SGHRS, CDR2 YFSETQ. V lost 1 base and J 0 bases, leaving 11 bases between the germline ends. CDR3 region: CASSLNRLLSYEQYF. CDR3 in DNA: TGCGCCAGCAGCTTGAACCGACTCCTCTCCTACGAGCAGTACTTC.

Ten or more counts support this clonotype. CDR3 sequence: CASSLARQPQHF. The CDR3 bases are TGCGCCAGCAGCTTAGCCCGTCAGCCCCAGCATTTT. V gene TRBV5-1 combines with J gene TRBJ1-5; no definite D call. The CDR3 covers 12 residues. Trimming stripped 2 bases from V and 6 bases from J, with 6 bases between. From germline, CDR1 is SGHRS and CDR2 YFSETQ.